This T cell receptor (beta chain) was captured in a study of shared clonotypes between healthy human individuals. A 200 ng quantity of DNA, some 30,000 T cell genomes, went into the sorted-subset replicate PCRs. Method: immunoSEQ multiplex PCR; TCRdb's copy keeps in-frame clones and lacks some. The sample holds under 650,000 clones, 90% to 96% seen once. Comment on this clone: No antigen is known for it.

Germline V lookup: CDR1 LNHNV, CDR2 YYDKDF (reference sequence). The CDR3 loop spans 15 amino acids. V shed 0 bases and J shed 4 bases, with 12 bases lying between them. Study-level points and caveats: Tissue TCR repertoires likely differ from these blood-only repertoires. Sharing across four donors was highest in naive CD4 (around 5%) and lowest in memory CD8 (0.4%).

This sequence originates from a woman younger than 45 in good health. This chain connects TRBV15 to TRBJ1-2, with D unclear. The specimen sequenced was naive CD4+ T cells sorted from blood. The subset is: CD45RA+ positively selected. In DNA form, the CDR3 reads TGTGCCACCAGCAGAGATCGAGGCGGCACCTATGGCTACACCTTC. It encodes CATSRDRGGTYGYTF.